This TCR beta chain was observed in a study of T cell changes during pregnancy in multiple sclerosis. The germline gives CDR1 LGHNA, CDR2 YNFKEQ. This CDR3 region has 14 residues. Deletions cut 3 bases from V and 2 bases from J, with 8 bases between. Produced via immunoSEQ multiplex PCR; TCRdb's table is partial and in-frame only. Of under 65,000 clones listed, 80% to 95% were seen once; the top ten hold less than 0.6%. This specimen was CD4+ T cells from peripheral blood mononuclear cells, taken in the third trimester of pregnancy. This clonotype was sampled from a female donor with multiple sclerosis, enrolled in a pregnancy study. V is TRBV4-2 and J is TRBJ1-5, with D perhaps TRBD1 (6 bases). This chain's CDR3 is CASSQTGGNQPQHF. In nucleotides, the CDR3 is TGTGCCAGCAGCCAGACAGGAGGCAATCAGCCCCAGCATTTT.